Below, 11 T cell receptor beta chains from the same sample are listed, as sequenced in a study of blood T cell repertoires in COVID-19. Libraries were prepared by immunoSEQ multiplex PCR; TCRdb keeps only in-frame clonotypes and omits some of them. The sample holds roughly 150,000 clones, about 83% seen once. Sequencing used peripheral blood. These receptors were taken from a man aged 70-80 years who had recovered from COVID-19.

The V call is TRBV7-2, the J call TRBJ2-7, with a weak D call TRBD1 (5 bases). This CDR3 spans 12 amino acids. Germline lookup yields CDR1 SGHTA and CDR2 FQGNSA. V lost 5 bases and J 6 bases, leaving 11 bases between the germline ends. As DNA, the CDR3 is TGTGCCAGCAGCCAGGACATGGGCGAGCAGTACTTC. It codes for CASSQDMGEQYF.

This chain joins TRBV27 and TRBJ1-2; 7 bases line up with TRBD1. Germline V lookup: CDR1 MNHEY, CDR2 SMNVEV (reference sequence). After removal of 0 bases from V and 8 bases from J, the junction contained 6 bases not matched to a gene. The CDR3 is made up of 14 amino acids. The CDR3: CASSLSQGIVGYTF. The CDR3, as DNA: TGTGCCAGCAGTTTATCACAGGGGATTGTCGGCTACACCTTC.

V and J are TRBV7-9 and TRBJ1-3, with D perhaps TRBD1 (5 bases). The germline V gene has CDR1 SEHNR and CDR2 FQNEAQ (reference sequence). CDR3 size: 16 residues. V shed 1 base and J shed 0 bases, with 10 bases lying between them. The CDR3 protein is CASSLEQTVSGNTIYF. In nucleotides, the CDR3 is TGTGCCAGCAGCTTAGAACAGACAGTCTCTGGAAACACCATATATTTT.

The gene calls are TRBV7-6 and TRBJ1-1, with D possibly TRBD1 on 5 matching bases. Trimming removed 0 bases from V and 4 bases from J, with 15 bases in between. Looked up from germline, CDR1 is SGHVS and CDR2 is FNYEAQ. This CDR3 spans 16 amino acids. The CDR3 loop reads CASSLAPGGVGTEAFF. The CDR3 nucleotides read TGTGCCAGCAGCTTAGCCCCTGGAGGGGTGGGCACTGAAGCTTTCTTT.

V is TRBV5-1 and J is TRBJ1-4, with 9 bases fitting TRBD1. This CDR3 spans 15 amino acids. CDR1 and CDR2 from the germline V gene are SGHRS and YFSETQ. V trimming: 4 bases; J trimming: 5 bases; junction bases outside the gene matches: 6. CDR3 protein: CASSPGDRDNEKLFF. For the CDR3, the DNA is TGCGCCAGCAGCCCGGGGGACAGGGACAATGAAAAACTGTTTTTT.

This chain joins TRBV7-2 and TRBJ1-4; 7 bases align to TRBD1. The V gene's germline CDR1 is SGHTA and CDR2 FQGNSA. The CDR3 runs to 16 residues. V shed 3 bases and J 8 bases; nucleotides not matched to a gene: 12. The CDR3 reads CASSLPGQVPREKLFF. The CDR3 DNA reads as TGTGCCAGCAGCTTGCCCGGACAGGTACCAAGAGAAAAACTGTTTTTT.

This sequence joins TRBV18 and TRBJ2-7; no definite D call. With 2 bases removed from V and 3 bases from J, the gap between germline ends came to 11 bases. Germline lookup yields CDR1 KGHSH and CDR2 LQKENI. The CDR3 has 14 amino acids. The CDR3 DNA sequence: TGTGCCAGCTCACCAGGCAACAGCCACTACGAGCAGTACTTC. This codes for CASSPGNSHYEQYF.

The chain links TRBV3-1 (or the pseudogene TRBV3-2) to TRBJ1-4, with TRBD1 matching over 7 bases. Germline CDR1 is LGHDT and CDR2 is YNNKEL (reference sequence). J gave up 5 bases and V 7 bases, and 7 bases lay outside the gene matches. The CDR3 is 14 residues long. The CDR3 DNA sequence: TGTGCCAGCATCGGCGACAGGGAAAATGAAAAACTGTTTTTT. As protein: CASIGDRENEKLFF.

The genes are TRBV30 and TRBJ1-1; TRBD1 matches 7 bases. V trimming: 2 bases; J trimming: 8 bases; junction bases outside the gene matches: 8. The CDR3 contains 13 residues. The germline V gene encodes CDR1 GTSNPN and CDR2 SVGIG (reference sequence). The CDR3 loop reads CAWSTGEVAEAFF. CDR3 bases: TGTGCCTGGAGTACAGGGGAAGTGGCGGAAGCTTTCTTT.

This clone was seen just once. CDR3 region: CASSSGVTDTQYF. CDR3 nucleotides: TGTGCCAGCTCTAGCGGGGTGACAGATACGCAGTATTTT. The V gene is TRBV9, the J gene TRBJ2-3; TRBD2 agrees at 9 bases. Per the germline V gene, CDR1 is SGDLS and CDR2 is YYNGEE. The junction had 3 bases not matched to a gene; V was cut back by 7 bases and J by 3 bases. The CDR3 sequence is 13 residues long.

This chain joins TRBV5-1 and TRBJ2-1, with TRBD2 matching over 16 bases. CDR3 length equals 20 residues. The V segment lost 4 bases and the J segment 0 bases; nucleotides outside the gene matches: 10. Germline CDR1 reads SGHRS; CDR2 reads YFSETQ. CDR3: CASSLSAGLAGGPSYNEQFF. In nucleotides, the CDR3 is TGCGCCAGCAGCCTCAGTGCGGGACTAGCGGGAGGGCCCTCCTACAATGAGCAGTTCTTC.